The clone carrying this TCR beta chain was detected ten times or more. This record belongs to a study of T cells of healthy individuals. The CDR3 sequence is 14 residues long. The V end was cut by 3 bases, the J end by 0 bases, with 8 bases between. Per the germline V gene, CDR1 is MNHNY and CDR2 is SVGAGI (reference sequence). A single record per CDR3 protein comes from TCRdb applying MiXCR to the 5' RACE reads. The sample holds over 40,000 distinct CDR3 sequences; 4% to 5% are singletons and the top ten take around 9.6%. This TCR was sampled from a human donor in good health. This sequence joins TRBV6-6 and TRBJ1-1; D uncertain. DNA of the CDR3: TGTGCCAGCAGTTATGGGGTGGTGAACACTGAAGCTTTCTTT. Its translation is CASSYGVVNTEAFF.